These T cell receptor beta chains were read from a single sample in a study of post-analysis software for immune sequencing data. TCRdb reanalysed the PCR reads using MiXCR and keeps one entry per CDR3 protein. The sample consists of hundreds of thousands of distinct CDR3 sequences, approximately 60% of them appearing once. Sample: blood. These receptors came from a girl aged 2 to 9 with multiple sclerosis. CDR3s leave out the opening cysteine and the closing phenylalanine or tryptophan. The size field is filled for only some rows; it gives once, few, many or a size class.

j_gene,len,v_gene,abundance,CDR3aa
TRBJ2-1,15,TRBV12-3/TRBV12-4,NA,ASSFALAGGNYNEQF
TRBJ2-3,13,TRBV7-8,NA,ASSLSISGSDTQY
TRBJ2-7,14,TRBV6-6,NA,ASSYPPMGPYNEQY
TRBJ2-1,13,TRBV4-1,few,ASSQDRTGYNEQF
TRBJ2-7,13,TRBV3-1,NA,ASSQDLDRIYEQY
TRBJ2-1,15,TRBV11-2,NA,ASSLGAAPSSYNEQF
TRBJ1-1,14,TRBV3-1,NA,ASSRTTGGSNTEAF
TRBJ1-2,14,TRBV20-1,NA,SAARTGGAGNYGYT
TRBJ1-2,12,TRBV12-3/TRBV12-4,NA,ASSMTGLGYGYT
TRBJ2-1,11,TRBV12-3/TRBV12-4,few,ASSFRSKDEQF
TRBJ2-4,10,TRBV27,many,ASKSPGSIQY
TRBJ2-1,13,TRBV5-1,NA,ASSLVRQSGTEQF
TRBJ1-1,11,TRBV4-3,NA,ASSQQQGTEAF
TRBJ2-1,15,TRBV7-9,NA,ASSSPLGGSSYNEQV
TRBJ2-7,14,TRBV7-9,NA,ASSSGLAGGPGEQY
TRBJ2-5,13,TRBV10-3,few,AIRHDGQGPETQY
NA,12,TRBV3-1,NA,ASSQVTGEDEQY
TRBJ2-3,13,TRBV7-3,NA,ASRQTAEGPDTQY
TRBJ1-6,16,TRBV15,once,ATSRDPRFEEENSPLH